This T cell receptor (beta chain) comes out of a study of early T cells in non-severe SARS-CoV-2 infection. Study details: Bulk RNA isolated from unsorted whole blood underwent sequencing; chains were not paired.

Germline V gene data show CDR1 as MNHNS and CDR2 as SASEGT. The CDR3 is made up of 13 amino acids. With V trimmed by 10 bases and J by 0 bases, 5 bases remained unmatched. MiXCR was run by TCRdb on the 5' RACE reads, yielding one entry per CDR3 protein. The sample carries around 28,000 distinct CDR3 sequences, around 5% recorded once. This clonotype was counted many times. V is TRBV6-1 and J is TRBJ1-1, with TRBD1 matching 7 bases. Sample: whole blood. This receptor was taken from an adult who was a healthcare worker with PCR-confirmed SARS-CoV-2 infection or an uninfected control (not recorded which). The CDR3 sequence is CANTGQMNTEAFF. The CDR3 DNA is TGTGCCAATACGGGACAGATGAACACTGAAGCTTTCTTT.